Detailed here is one TCR beta chain. Its target is unknown. This sample was included in a study of T cell responses to AZD1222 COVID-19 vaccine. Study results and limitations: Spike-specific TCR depth and breadth grew after two AZD1222 doses. Possibly, clonal diversity was underestimated; donors were largely white British and included more females. Reportedly, nearly half of unique spike TCRs recognized epitopes outside B.1.351/B.1.1.7 mutations.

Sequencing was performed with immunoSEQ multiplex PCR; in TCRdb, only in-frame clones are kept and a portion is missing. The sample has about 190,000 clones, more than 75% seen once. V lost 2 bases, J lost 0 bases, and 4 bases stayed unmatched. Per the germline V gene, CDR1 is MNHEY and CDR2 is SVGAGI. This CDR3 spans 15 amino acids. The material sequenced was peripheral blood, taken on day 0 of MenACWY control vaccination. This clonotype was sampled from an adult in good health. The chain links TRBV6-5 to TRBJ2-7; 7 bases agree with TRBD1. CDR3 in amino acids: CASSYGQVTSYEQYF. Written as DNA, the CDR3 is TGTGCCAGCAGTTACGGACAGGTGACCTCCTACGAGCAGTACTTC.